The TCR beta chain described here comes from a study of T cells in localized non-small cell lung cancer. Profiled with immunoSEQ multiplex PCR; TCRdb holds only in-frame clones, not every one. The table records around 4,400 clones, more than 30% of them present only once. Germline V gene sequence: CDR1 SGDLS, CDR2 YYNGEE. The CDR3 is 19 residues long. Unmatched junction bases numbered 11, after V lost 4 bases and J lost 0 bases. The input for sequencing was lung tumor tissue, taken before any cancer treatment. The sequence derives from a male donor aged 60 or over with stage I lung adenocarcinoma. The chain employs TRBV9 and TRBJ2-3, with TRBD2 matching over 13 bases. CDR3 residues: CASSPRLAGGGGSTDTQYF. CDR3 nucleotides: TGTGCCAGCAGCCCCCGACTAGCGGGGGGCGGGGGAAGCACAGATACGCAGTATTTT.